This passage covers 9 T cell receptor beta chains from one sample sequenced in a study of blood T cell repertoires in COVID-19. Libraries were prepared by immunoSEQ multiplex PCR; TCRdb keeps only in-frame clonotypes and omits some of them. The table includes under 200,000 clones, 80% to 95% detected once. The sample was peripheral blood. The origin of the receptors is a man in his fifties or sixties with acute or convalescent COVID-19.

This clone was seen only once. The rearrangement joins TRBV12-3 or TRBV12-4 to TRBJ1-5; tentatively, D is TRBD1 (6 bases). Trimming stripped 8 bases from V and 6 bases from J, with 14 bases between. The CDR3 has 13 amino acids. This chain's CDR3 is CASGYTGPQPQHF. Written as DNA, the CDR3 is TGTGCCAGCGGATATACAGGGCCTCAGCCCCAGCATTTT.

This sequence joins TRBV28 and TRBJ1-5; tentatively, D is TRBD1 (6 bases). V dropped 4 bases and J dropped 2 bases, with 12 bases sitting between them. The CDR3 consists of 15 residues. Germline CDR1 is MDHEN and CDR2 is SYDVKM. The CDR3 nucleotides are TGTGCCAGCAGTTCCCGGGACACCCGCAATCAGCCCCAGCATTTT. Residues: CASSSRDTRNQPQHF. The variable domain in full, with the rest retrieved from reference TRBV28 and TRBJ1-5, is DVKVTQSSRYLVKRTGEKVFLECVQDMDHENMFWYRQDPGLGLRLIYFSYDVKMKEKGDIPEGYSVSREKKERFSLILESASTNQTSMYLCASSSRDTRNQPQHFGDGTRLSIL.

CDR3 DNA: TGTGCCAGCGGAGACAGCACAGATACGCAGTATTTT. It translates to CASGDSTDTQYF. The chain employs TRBV6-5 and TRBJ2-3; D call uncertain. The CDR3 contains 12 residues. Germline V lookup: CDR1 MNHEY, CDR2 SVGAGI. The ends were cut back, 8 bases at V and 0 bases at J, with 6 bases in the middle.

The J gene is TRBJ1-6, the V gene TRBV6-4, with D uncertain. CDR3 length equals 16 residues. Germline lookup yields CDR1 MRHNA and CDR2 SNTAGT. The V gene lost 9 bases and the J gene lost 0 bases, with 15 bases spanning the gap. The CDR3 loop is CARRSAGSSYNSPLHF. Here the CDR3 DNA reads TGTGCCAGACGAAGTGCGGGGAGCTCCTATAATTCACCCCTCCACTTT.

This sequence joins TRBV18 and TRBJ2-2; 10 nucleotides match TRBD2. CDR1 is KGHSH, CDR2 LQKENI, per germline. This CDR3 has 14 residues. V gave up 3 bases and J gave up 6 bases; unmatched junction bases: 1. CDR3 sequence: CASSPLAGAGELFF. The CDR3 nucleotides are TGTGCCAGCTCACCCCTAGCGGGAGCCGGGGAGCTGTTTTTT.

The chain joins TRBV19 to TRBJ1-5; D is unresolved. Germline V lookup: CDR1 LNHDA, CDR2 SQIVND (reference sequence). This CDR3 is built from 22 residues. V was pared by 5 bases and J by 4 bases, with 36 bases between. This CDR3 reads CASSPHEADWVDRSRVNQPQHF. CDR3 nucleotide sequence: TGTGCCAGTAGTCCTCACGAGGCAGATTGGGTCGATAGATCGCGGGTTAATCAGCCCCAGCATTTT.

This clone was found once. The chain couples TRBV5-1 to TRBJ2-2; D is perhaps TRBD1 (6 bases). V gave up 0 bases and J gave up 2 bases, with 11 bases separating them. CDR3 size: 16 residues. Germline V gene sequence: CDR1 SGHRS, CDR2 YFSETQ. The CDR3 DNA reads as TGCGCCAGCAGCTTGGTGGCAGGGGTTAACACCGGGGAGCTGTTTTTT. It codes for CASSLVAGVNTGELFF.

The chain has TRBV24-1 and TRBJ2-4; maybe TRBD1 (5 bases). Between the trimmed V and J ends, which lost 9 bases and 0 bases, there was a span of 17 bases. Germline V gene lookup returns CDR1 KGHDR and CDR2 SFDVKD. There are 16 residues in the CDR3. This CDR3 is CATGVYRKIAKNIQYF. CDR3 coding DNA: TGTGCCACCGGGGTATACAGGAAAATAGCCAAAAACATTCAGTACTTC.

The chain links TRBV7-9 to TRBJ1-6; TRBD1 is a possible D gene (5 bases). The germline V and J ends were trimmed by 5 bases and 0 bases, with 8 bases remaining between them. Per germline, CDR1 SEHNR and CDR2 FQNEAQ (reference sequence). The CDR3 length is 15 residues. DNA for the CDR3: TGTGCCAGCAGCCAACAGGCCTCCTATAATTCACCCCTCCACTTT. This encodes CASSQQASYNSPLHF. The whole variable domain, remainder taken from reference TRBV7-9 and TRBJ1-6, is DTGVSQNPRHKITKRGQNVTFRCDPISEHNRLYWYRQTLGQGPEFLTYFQNEAQLEKSRLLSDRFSAERPKGSFSTLEIQRTEQGDSAMYLCASSQQASYNSPLHFGNGTRLTVT.